This paragraph covers one T cell receptor beta chain sequence. Profiling relied on immunoSEQ multiplex PCR, and the TCRdb table lists in-frame clones only, not all of them. The data contain about 140,000 clones, roughly 90% of them singletons. This CDR3 comprises 13 residues. Germline V CDR1 and CDR2: SEHNR, FQNEAQ (reference sequence). The V and J ends lost 5 bases and 3 bases, in that order; junction bases with no gene match: 3. The data belong to a study of blood T cell repertoires in COVID-19. At the level of the study: T cells, B-cell-depleted T cells, or PBMCs provided the cDNA or gDNA that served as material.

The rearrangement joins TRBV7-9 to TRBJ1-2, with TRBD1 matching over 7 bases. The sequencing input was peripheral blood. The clonotype comes from a human donor with COVID-19, enrolled during active disease. The donor label of this sample is uncertain. CDR3 loop: CASSKDRDYGYTF. The CDR3 DNA is TGTGCCAGCAGCAAAGACAGGGACTATGGCTACACCTTC.